Following are 10 T cell receptor beta chains from one sample sequenced in a study of shared clonotypes between healthy human individuals. Profiled with immunoSEQ multiplex PCR; TCRdb holds only in-frame clones, not every one. The sample consists of almost 750,000 clones, about two thirds of them appearing once. Sample: memory CD4+ T cells sorted from blood. Regarding subset: CD45RA-negative fraction. The receptors stem from a woman aged 25 to 39 in good health.

On this clone itself: One junction end does not reproduce the germline sequence, and a read error may be involved. The chain employs TRBV18 and TRBJ2-7; tentatively, D is TRBD1 or TRBD2 (5 bases each). This CDR3 contains 15 residues. Germline-derived CDR1 and CDR2 are KGHSH and LQKENI. The CDR3 DNA follows: TGTGCCAGCTCACCACTGGACGGAAGAGCAACCGGGGCCATCTTC. Its translation: CASSPLDGRATGAIF.

This sequence joins TRBV7-9 and TRBJ2-1; 11 bases match TRBD2. Germline CDR1 and CDR2: SEHNR and FQNEAQ (reference sequence). There are 16 residues in the CDR3. After removal of 5 bases from V and 4 bases from J, the junction contained 7 bases not matched to a gene. Here the CDR3 reads CASSPRLAGYYNEQFF. As DNA, the CDR3 is TGTGCCAGCAGCCCTCGACTAGCGGGGTATTACAATGAGCAGTTCTTC.

Regarding this clone: This likely traces to a read error, being one base from a far larger clone. The chain is built from TRBV18 and TRBJ1-3; D is perhaps TRBD1 (6 bases). This CDR3 comprises 14 residues. V was shortened by 5 bases and J by 0 bases, with 8 bases between the two germline ends. Germline-derived CDR1 and CDR2 are KGHSH and LQKENI. This CDR3 is CASSTQGSGNTIYF. The CDR3 nucleotides are TGTGCCAGCTCAACACAGGGCTCTGGAAACACCATATATTTT.

This sequence joins TRBV20-1 and TRBJ1-1; D gene uncertain. There are 11 residues in the CDR3. CDR1 and CDR2 from the germline V gene are DFQATT and SNEGSKA (reference sequence). V lost 4 bases and J 10 bases, leaving 13 bases between the germline ends. This chain's CDR3 is CSATGSRGAFF. CDR3 DNA sequence: TGCAGTGCTACTGGGTCAAGAGGAGCTTTCTTT.

This chain joins TRBV28 and TRBJ2-1; 10 nucleotides match TRBD2. This CDR3 is 15 amino acids long. The V and J ends lost 5 bases and 5 bases, in that order; junction bases with no gene match: 6. Germline CDR1 reads MDHEN; CDR2 reads SYDVKM. The CDR3 bases are TGTGCCAGCAGTCCTAGCGGGAGCCCCCACAATGAGCAGTTCTTC. Protein: CASSPSGSPHNEQFF.

Comment on this clone: Other DNA sequences in the sample encode the same CDR3. The chain has TRBV28 and TRBJ1-5, with D hard to call. Per the germline V gene, CDR1 is MDHEN and CDR2 is SYDVKM. The CDR3 runs to 12 residues. V was pared by 9 bases and J by 1 base, with 7 bases between. The CDR3 DNA reads TGTGCCAGTCGCGGGAGCAATCAGCCCCAGCATTTT. It translates to CASRGSNQPQHF.

The chain carries TRBV11-2 and TRBJ2-1; D gene ambiguous. Germline CDR1 is SGHAT and CDR2 is FQNNGV. The CDR3 has 15 residues. Trimming stripped 1 base from V and 5 bases from J, with 12 bases between. CDR3 in DNA: TGTGCCAGCAGCTTAGCGGCCCTAGGAAACAATGAGCAGTTCTTC. This sequence encodes CASSLAALGNNEQFF.

The CDR3 is CASSRSQAGGPETYNEQFF. CDR3 nucleotide sequence: TGCGCCAGCAGCCGTAGCCAAGCGGGAGGCCCGGAAACCTACAATGAGCAGTTCTTC. This chain joins TRBV4-1 and TRBJ2-1; 9 bases fit TRBD2. Germline lookup yields CDR1 MGHRA and CDR2 YSYEKL. With 4 bases clipped from V and 2 bases from J, the junction kept 15 bases outside the gene matches. The CDR3 totals 19 residues.

This clone has more than one count but fewer than ten. As DNA, the CDR3 is TGCGCCAGCAGTGGGGGGACTGAAGCTTTCTTT. Residues: CASSGGTEAFF. The chain uses TRBV10-1 and TRBJ1-1; the D gene is possibly TRBD1 (5 bases). Germline V gene data show CDR1 as WNHNN and CDR2 as SYGVQD (reference sequence). CDR3 length: 11 residues. The V end lost 4 bases, the J end lost 5 bases, and 5 bases lay between the germline ends.

At least ten counts were recorded for this clone. CDR3 bases: TGCGCCAGCAGCTTGAGGGCGGGAGACTACAATGAGCAGTTCTTC. This translates into CASSLRAGDYNEQFF. The chain carries TRBV5-1 and TRBJ2-1; TRBD2 aligns across 7 bases. Trimming cost V 1 base and J 3 bases; bases outside gene matches: 4. Per the germline V gene, CDR1 is SGHRS and CDR2 is YFSETQ. The CDR3 has 15 amino acids. Combining the CDR3 with reference TRBV5-1 and TRBJ2-1 gives the whole variable domain KAGVTQTPRYLIKTRGQQVTLSCSPISGHRSVSWYQQTPGQGLQFLFEYFSETQRNKGNFPGRFSGRQFSNSRSEMNVSTLELGDSALYLCASSLRAGDYNEQFFGPGTRLTVL.